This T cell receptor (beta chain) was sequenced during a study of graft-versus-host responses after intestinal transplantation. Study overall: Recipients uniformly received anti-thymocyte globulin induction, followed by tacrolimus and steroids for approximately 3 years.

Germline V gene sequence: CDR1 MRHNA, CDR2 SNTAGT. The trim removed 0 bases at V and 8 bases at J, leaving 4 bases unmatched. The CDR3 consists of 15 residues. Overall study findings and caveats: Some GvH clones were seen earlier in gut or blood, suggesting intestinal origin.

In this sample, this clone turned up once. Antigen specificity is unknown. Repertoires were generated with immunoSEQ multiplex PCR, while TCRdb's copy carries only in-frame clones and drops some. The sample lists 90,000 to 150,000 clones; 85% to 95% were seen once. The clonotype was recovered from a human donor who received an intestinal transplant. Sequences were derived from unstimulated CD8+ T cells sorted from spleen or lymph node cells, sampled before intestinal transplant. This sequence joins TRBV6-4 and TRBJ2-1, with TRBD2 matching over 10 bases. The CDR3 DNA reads TGTGCCAGCAGTGACTCGACTAGCGGGTTACATGAGCAGTTCTTC. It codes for CASSDSTSGLHEQFF.